These T cell receptor beta chains were read from a single sample in a study of blood T cell repertoires in COVID-19. Some clones are missing from TCRdb's copy, which holds only in-frame ones; the method was immunoSEQ multiplex PCR. The data contain 150,000 to 200,000 clones, over 80% of them singletons. Sequenced: peripheral blood. The receptors derive from a woman at least 80 years old with active or convalescent COVID-19. Each CDR3 is given with its conserved first and last residue. Each record gives: clone size, D gene, J gene, V gene, CDR3 protein, CDR3 DNA. D genes are given only for firm matches. Clone size is shown for a subset of rows, as once, few, many or a class of expanded clone.

abundance: .
d_gene: .
j_gene: TRBJ1-2
v_gene: TRBV5-8
CDR3aa: CASIRFSGNYGYTF
CDR3nt: TGTGCCAGCATCCGATTCTCGGGTAACTATGGCTACACCTTC

abundance: .
d_gene: .
j_gene: TRBJ2-2
v_gene: TRBV4-3
CDR3aa: CASSQGTKNTGELFF
CDR3nt: TGCGCCAGCAGCCAAGGGACTAAAAACACCGGGGAGCTGTTTTTT

abundance: .
d_gene: .
j_gene: TRBJ2-4
v_gene: TRBV4-1
CDR3aa: CASSRSLAKNIQYF
CDR3nt: TGCGCCAGCAGCCGCAGTCTAGCCAAAAACATTCAGTACTTC

abundance: .
d_gene: .
j_gene: TRBJ1-2
v_gene: TRBV25-1
CDR3aa: CASRRLGYGYTF
CDR3nt: TGTGCCAGTCGACGCCTAGGCTATGGCTACACCTTC

abundance: few
d_gene: TRBD1
j_gene: TRBJ1-2
v_gene: TRBV3-1/TRBV3-2
CDR3aa: CASYPGQGDGYTF
CDR3nt: TGTGCCAGCTATCCGGGACAGGGGGATGGCTACACCTTC

abundance: few
d_gene: TRBD1
j_gene: TRBJ2-7
v_gene: TRBV30
CDR3aa: CAWSLTQGHEQYF
CDR3nt: TGTGCCTGGAGTTTAACACAGGGGCACGAGCAGTACTTC

abundance: .
d_gene: TRBD1
j_gene: TRBJ2-7
v_gene: TRBV7-9
CDR3aa: CASRIHGGQGAYEQYF
CDR3nt: TGTGCCAGCCGAATTCACGGGGGACAGGGGGCCTACGAGCAGTACTTC

abundance: .
d_gene: .
j_gene: TRBJ1-6
v_gene: TRBV3-1/TRBV3-2
CDR3aa: CASSQGSSYNSPLHF
CDR3nt: TGTGCCAGCAGCCAAGGTAGCTCCTATAATTCACCCCTCCACTTT

abundance: .
d_gene: TRBD1
j_gene: TRBJ1-1
v_gene: TRBV6-1
CDR3aa: CASSEIVRGLDFF
CDR3nt: TGTGCCAGCAGTGAAATAGTCAGGGGGTTGGATTTCTTT

abundance: few
d_gene: TRBD1
j_gene: TRBJ2-2
v_gene: TRBV5-1
CDR3aa: CASSWGQSTGELFF
CDR3nt: TGCGCCAGCAGCTGGGGACAGAGCACCGGGGAGCTGTTTTTT

abundance: .
d_gene: .
j_gene: TRBJ1-1
v_gene: TRBV5-1
CDR3aa: CASSFGEMNTEAFF
CDR3nt: TGCGCCAGCAGCTTCGGGGAAATGAACACTGAAGCTTTCTTT

abundance: .
d_gene: .
j_gene: TRBJ1-1
v_gene: TRBV11-2
CDR3aa: CASSPSRENTEAFF
CDR3nt: TGTGCCAGCAGCCCAAGTCGGGAAAATACTGAAGCTTTCTTT

abundance: .
d_gene: .
j_gene: TRBJ1-5
v_gene: TRBV7-9
CDR3aa: CASSRGGQSNQPQHF
CDR3nt: TGTGCCAGCAGCCGGGGGGGACAAAGCAATCAGCCCCAGCATTTT

abundance: .
d_gene: .
j_gene: TRBJ1-2
v_gene: TRBV9
CDR3aa: CASSVVSTMKGGYTF
CDR3nt: TGTGCCAGCAGCGTAGTTTCGACTATGAAGGGTGGCTACACCTTC

abundance: .
d_gene: TRBD1
j_gene: TRBJ1-4
v_gene: TRBV5-1
CDR3aa: CASSWRVQGAGEKLFF
CDR3nt: TGCGCCAGCAGCTGGCGGGTACAGGGGGCAGGTGAAAAACTGTTTTTT

abundance: .
d_gene: TRBD1
j_gene: TRBJ1-6
v_gene: TRBV4-1
CDR3aa: CASSQDRGQSYNSPLHF
CDR3nt: TGCGCCAGCAGCCAAGATAGGGGGCAATCCTATAATTCACCCCTCCACTTT

abundance: .
d_gene: TRBD2
j_gene: TRBJ2-7
v_gene: TRBV2
CDR3aa: CASSASGTSGSEQYF
CDR3nt: TGTGCCAGCAGTGCCTCCGGGACTAGCGGCTCCGAGCAGTACTTC

abundance: .
d_gene: TRBD2
j_gene: TRBJ2-5
v_gene: TRBV18
CDR3aa: CASSPGLARETQYF
CDR3nt: TGTGCCAGCTCACCCGGACTAGCGAGAGAGACCCAGTACTTC

abundance: .
d_gene: .
j_gene: TRBJ1-6
v_gene: TRBV10-3
CDR3aa: CAISEPTGASYNSPLHF
CDR3nt: TGTGCCATCAGTGAGCCAACGGGAGCCTCCTATAATTCACCCCTCCACTTT

abundance: .
d_gene: .
j_gene: TRBJ2-1
v_gene: TRBV5-1
CDR3aa: CASSLVLAPPNEQFF
CDR3nt: TGCGCCAGCAGCTTGGTGCTAGCGCCGCCTAATGAGCAGTTCTTC

abundance: few
d_gene: TRBD1
j_gene: TRBJ2-4
v_gene: TRBV20-1
CDR3aa: CSALQGDRRYF
CDR3nt: TGCAGTGCCCTCCAAGGGGACAGGCGGTACTTC

abundance: .
d_gene: .
j_gene: TRBJ1-4
v_gene: TRBV4-1
CDR3aa: CASSQGPFDKKLFF
CDR3nt: TGCGCCAGCAGCCAAGGCCCTTTTGACAAGAAGCTGTTTTTT

abundance: .
d_gene: .
j_gene: TRBJ2-2
v_gene: TRBV5-5
CDR3aa: CASSSGGLLNTGELFF
CDR3nt: TGTGCCAGCAGCTCCGGAGGACTCTTGAACACCGGGGAGCTGTTTTTT

abundance: .
d_gene: TRBD1
j_gene: TRBJ1-1
v_gene: TRBV5-1
CDR3aa: CASSSGQGTEAFF
CDR3nt: TGCGCCAGCAGCTCCGGACAGGGGACTGAAGCTTTCTTT

abundance: .
d_gene: TRBD1
j_gene: TRBJ1-1
v_gene: TRBV7-2
CDR3aa: CASSRTGGGNTEAFF
CDR3nt: TGTGCCAGCAGCCGCACAGGGGGAGGGAACACTGAAGCTTTCTTT

abundance: once
d_gene: .
j_gene: TRBJ1-4
v_gene: TRBV19
CDR3aa: CASSIGALSEKLFF
CDR3nt: TGTGCCAGTAGTATAGGGGCGCTGAGTGAAAAACTGTTTTTT

abundance: .
d_gene: .
j_gene: TRBJ1-1
v_gene: TRBV19
CDR3aa: CASSRKSEQAFF
CDR3nt: TGTGCCAGTAGTAGGAAGTCGGAGCAAGCTTTCTTT

abundance: .
d_gene: TRBD1
j_gene: TRBJ1-3
v_gene: TRBV18
CDR3aa: CASSTSRGGNTIYF
CDR3nt: TGTGCCAGCTCAACCAGCAGGGGGGGAAACACCATATATTTT

abundance: .
d_gene: .
j_gene: TRBJ1-2
v_gene: TRBV28
CDR3aa: CASTQGRNGYTF
CDR3nt: TGTGCCAGCACCCAAGGGAGGAATGGCTACACCTTC

abundance: few
d_gene: .
j_gene: TRBJ2-3
v_gene: TRBV7-2
CDR3aa: CASSPDGQGTDTQYF
CDR3nt: TGTGCCAGCAGCCCCGACGGACAAGGGACAGATACGCAGTATTTT

abundance: once
d_gene: TRBD2
j_gene: TRBJ2-3
v_gene: TRBV27
CDR3aa: CASSFSGLAGGRRDTQYF
CDR3nt: TGTGCCAGCAGTTTCTCCGGACTAGCGGGGGGGAGGAGAGATACGCAGTATTTT

abundance: few
d_gene: TRBD1
j_gene: TRBJ1-1
v_gene: TRBV28
CDR3aa: CASSDRAMNTEAFF
CDR3nt: TGTGCCAGCAGCGACAGGGCCATGAACACTGAAGCTTTCTTT

abundance: .
d_gene: TRBD1
j_gene: TRBJ2-7
v_gene: TRBV10-3
CDR3aa: CAISDLLNTGDAPSYEQYF
CDR3nt: TGTGCCATCAGTGACCTTCTTAATACAGGGGACGCCCCCTCCTACGAGCAGTACTTC

abundance: once
d_gene: .
j_gene: TRBJ2-7
v_gene: TRBV7-9
CDR3aa: CASSSGLVGMVDEQYF
CDR3nt: TGTGCCAGCAGCTCGGGGTTGGTAGGGATGGTCGACGAGCAGTACTTC

abundance: .
d_gene: .
j_gene: TRBJ1-2
v_gene: TRBV5-4
CDR3aa: CASSLDRRGANYGYTF
CDR3nt: TGTGCCAGCAGCTTGGACCGTCGGGGAGCTAACTATGGCTACACCTTC

abundance: .
d_gene: .
j_gene: TRBJ1-5
v_gene: TRBV6-6
CDR3aa: CASSRGGAVNSNQPQHF
CDR3nt: TGTGCCAGCAGTCGGGGAGGGGCCGTGAATAGCAATCAGCCCCAGCATTTT

abundance: .
d_gene: .
j_gene: TRBJ2-3
v_gene: TRBV4-2
CDR3aa: CASSQALTGDTSTDTQYF
CDR3nt: TGTGCCAGCAGCCAAGCCCTGACTGGGGACACTAGCACAGATACGCAGTATTTT